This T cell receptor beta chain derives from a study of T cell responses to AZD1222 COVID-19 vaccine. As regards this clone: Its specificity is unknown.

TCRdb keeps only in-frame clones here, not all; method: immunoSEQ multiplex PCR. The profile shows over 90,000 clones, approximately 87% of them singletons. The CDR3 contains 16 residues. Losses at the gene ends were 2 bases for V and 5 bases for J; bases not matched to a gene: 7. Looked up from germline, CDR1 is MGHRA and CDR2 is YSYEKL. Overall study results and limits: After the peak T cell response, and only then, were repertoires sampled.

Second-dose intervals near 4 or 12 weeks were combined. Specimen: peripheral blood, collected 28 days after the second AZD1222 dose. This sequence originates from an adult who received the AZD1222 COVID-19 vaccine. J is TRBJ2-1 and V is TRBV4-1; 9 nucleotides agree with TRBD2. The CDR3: CASSQLLAGNHNEQFF. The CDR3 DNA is TGCGCCAGCAGCCAACTCCTAGCGGGAAATCACAATGAGCAGTTCTTC.